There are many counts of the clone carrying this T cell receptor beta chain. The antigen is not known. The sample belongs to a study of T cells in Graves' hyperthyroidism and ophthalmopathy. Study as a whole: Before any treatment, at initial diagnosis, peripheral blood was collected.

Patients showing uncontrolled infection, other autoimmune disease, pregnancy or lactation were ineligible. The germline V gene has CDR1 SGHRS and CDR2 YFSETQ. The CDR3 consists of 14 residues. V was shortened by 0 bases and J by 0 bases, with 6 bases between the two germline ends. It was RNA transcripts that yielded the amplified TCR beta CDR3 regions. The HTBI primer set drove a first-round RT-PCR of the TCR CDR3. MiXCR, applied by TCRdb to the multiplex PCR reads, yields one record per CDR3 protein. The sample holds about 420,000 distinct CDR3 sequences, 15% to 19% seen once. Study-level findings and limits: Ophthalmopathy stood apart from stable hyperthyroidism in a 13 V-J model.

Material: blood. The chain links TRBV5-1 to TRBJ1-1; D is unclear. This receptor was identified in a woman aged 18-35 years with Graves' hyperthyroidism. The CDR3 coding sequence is TGCGCCAGCAGCTTGGGCAGCATGAACACTGAAGCTTTCTTT. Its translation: CASSLGSMNTEAFF.